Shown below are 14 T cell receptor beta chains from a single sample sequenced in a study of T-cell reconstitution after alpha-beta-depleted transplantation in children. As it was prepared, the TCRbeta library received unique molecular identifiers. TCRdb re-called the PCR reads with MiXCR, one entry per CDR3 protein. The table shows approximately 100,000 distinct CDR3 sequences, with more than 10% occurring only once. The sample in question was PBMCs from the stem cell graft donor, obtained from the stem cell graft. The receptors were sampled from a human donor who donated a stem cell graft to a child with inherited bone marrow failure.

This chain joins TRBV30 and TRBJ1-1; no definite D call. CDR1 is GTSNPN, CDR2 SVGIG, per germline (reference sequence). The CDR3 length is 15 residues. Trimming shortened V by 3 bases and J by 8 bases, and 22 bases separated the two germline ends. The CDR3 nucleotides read TGTGCCTGGAGGGTCGGGTGGAGGGAGAATAGCGAAGCTTTCTTT. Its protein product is CAWRVGWRENSEAFF.

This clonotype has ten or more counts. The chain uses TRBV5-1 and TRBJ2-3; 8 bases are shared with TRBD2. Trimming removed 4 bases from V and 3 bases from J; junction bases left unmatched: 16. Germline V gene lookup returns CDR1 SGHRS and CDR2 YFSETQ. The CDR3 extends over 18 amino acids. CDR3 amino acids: CASSLQPNQRGLTDTQYF. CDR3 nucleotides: TGCGCCAGCAGCCTACAACCGAACCAGCGGGGGCTAACAGATACGCAGTATTTT.

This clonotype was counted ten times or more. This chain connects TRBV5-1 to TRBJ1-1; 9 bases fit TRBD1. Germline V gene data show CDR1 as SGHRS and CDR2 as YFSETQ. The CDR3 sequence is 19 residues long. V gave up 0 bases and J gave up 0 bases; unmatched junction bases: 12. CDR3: CASSLAGGQGMPMNTEAFF. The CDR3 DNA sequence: TGCGCCAGCAGCTTGGCCGGGGGACAGGGTATGCCGATGAACACTGAAGCTTTCTTT.

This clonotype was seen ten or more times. CDR3 amino acids: CASSFRTGTDYGYTF. The CDR3 region has the DNA TGTGCCAGCAGTTTCAGAACCGGGACTGACTATGGCTACACCTTC. V gene TRBV7-2 combines with J gene TRBJ1-2; a possible D gene is TRBD1 (5 bases). CDR1 SGHTA and CDR2 FQGNSA come from the germline V gene. The CDR3 has 15 amino acids. Trimming took 6 bases from V and 3 from J, leaving 17 bases between them.

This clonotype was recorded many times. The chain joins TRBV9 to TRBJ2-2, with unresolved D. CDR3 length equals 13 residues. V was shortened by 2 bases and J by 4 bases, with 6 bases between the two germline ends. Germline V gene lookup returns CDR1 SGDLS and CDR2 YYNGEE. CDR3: CASSVDPTGELFF. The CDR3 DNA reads TGTGCCAGCAGCGTGGACCCCACCGGGGAGCTGTTTTTT.

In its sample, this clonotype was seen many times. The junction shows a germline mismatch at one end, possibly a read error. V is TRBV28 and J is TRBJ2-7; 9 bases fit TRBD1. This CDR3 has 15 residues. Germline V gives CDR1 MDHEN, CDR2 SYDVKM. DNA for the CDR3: TGTTCCAGCAGTGAGCTGGGACAGGGCCCTTACGAGCAGTACTTC. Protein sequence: CSSSELGQGPYEQYF.

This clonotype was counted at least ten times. This chain's CDR3 is CATPNGGRSYNEQFF. CDR3 nucleotides: TGTGCCACCCCGAATGGTGGCCGCTCCTACAATGAGCAGTTCTTC. V is TRBV24-1 and J is TRBJ2-1, with D hard to call. Per the germline V gene, CDR1 is KGHDR and CDR2 is SFDVKD. CDR3 length: 15 residues. Trimming removed 9 bases at V and 0 bases at J, with 14 bases between.

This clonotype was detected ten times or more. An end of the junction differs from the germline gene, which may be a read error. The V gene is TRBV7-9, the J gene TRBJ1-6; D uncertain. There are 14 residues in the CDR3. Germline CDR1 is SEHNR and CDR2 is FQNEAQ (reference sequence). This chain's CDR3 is CAGSLEQYNSPLHF. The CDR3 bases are TGTGCCGGCAGCTTAGAACAGTATAATTCACCCCTCCACTTT.

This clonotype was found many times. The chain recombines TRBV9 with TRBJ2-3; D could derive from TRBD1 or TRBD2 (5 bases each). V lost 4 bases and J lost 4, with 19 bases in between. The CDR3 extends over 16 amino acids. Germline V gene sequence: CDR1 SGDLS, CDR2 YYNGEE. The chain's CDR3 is CASSITAGLGADTQYF. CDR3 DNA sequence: TGTGCCAGCAGCATCACTGCAGGACTGGGGGCAGATACGCAGTATTTT.

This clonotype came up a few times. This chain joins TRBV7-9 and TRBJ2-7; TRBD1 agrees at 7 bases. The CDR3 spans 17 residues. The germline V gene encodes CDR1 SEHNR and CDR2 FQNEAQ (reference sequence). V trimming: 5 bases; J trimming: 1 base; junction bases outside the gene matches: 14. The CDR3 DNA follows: TGTGCCAGCAGCCAGGGGGTGGGGGACGGTACATCCTACGAGCAGTACTTC. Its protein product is CASSQGVGDGTSYEQYF.

The CDR3 region is CASSLLPGGGATSYEQYF. The CDR3 nucleotides are TGTGCCAGCAGTTTATTGCCGGGGGGGGGGGCCACCTCCTACGAGCAGTACTTC. The V and J genes are TRBV28 and TRBJ2-7; 8 positions match TRBD2. This CDR3 spans 18 amino acids. J lost 0 bases, V lost 1 base, and 11 bases had no gene match. CDR1 and CDR2 from the germline V gene are MDHEN and SYDVKM. Looking up the rest from reference TRBV28 and TRBJ2-7 gives the full variable domain: DVKVTQSSRYLVKRTGEKVFLECVQDMDHENMFWYRQDPGLGLRLIYFSYDVKMKEKGDIPEGYSVSREKKERFSLILESASTNQTSMYLCASSLLPGGGATSYEQYFGPGTRLTVT.

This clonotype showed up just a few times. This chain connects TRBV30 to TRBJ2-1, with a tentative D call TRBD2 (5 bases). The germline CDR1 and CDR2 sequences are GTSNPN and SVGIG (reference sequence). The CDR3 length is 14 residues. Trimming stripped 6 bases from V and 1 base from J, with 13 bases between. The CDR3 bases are TGTGCCTGCTCTGGAGCGGCATCCTACAATGAGCAGTTCTTC. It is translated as CACSGAASYNEQFF.

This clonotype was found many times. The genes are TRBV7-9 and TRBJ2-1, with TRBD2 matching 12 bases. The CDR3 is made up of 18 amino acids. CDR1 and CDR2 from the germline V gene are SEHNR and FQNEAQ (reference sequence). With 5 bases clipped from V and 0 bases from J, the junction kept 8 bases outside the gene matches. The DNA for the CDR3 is TGTGCCAGCAGCCCACGGACTAGCGGGAAACGCTCCTACAATGAGCAGTTCTTC. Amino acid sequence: CASSPRTSGKRSYNEQFF.

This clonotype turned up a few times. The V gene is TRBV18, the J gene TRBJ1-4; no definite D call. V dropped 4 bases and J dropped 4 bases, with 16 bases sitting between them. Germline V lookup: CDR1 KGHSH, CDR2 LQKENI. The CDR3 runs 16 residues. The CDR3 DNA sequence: TGTGCCAGCTCACGTACGGTCGGGCAGAATAATGAAAAACTGTTTTTT. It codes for CASSRTVGQNNEKLFF. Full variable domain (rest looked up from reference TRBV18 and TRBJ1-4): NAGVMQNPRHLVRRRGQEARLRCSPMKGHSHVYWYRQLPEEGLKFMVYLQKENIIDESGMPKERFSAEFPKEGPSILRIQQVVRGDSAAYFCASSRTVGQNNEKLFFGSGTQLSVL.